The sequence of this T cell receptor (beta chain) was determined in a study of CD8 T cells in Susac syndrome. Random hexamers served to reverse transcribe roughly 0.45 to 1 ug RNA. Each CDR3 protein is one row after TCRdb ran MiXCR on the immunoSEQ multiplex PCR reads. Here the sample spans about 66,000 distinct CDR3 sequences, about 94% being singletons. Losses at the gene ends were 4 bases for V and 2 bases for J; bases not matched to a gene: 7. Per germline, CDR1 LNHNV and CDR2 YYDKDF (reference sequence). The CDR3 has 16 amino acids. Sample: CD8+ T cells from PBMCs. The receptor was derived from a human donor with multiple sclerosis. The chain uses TRBV15 and TRBJ2-3; the match to TRBD1 covers 9 bases. The CDR3 DNA reads TGTGCCACCAGCAAACGGGGACAGGGAATCACAGATACGCAGTATTTT. Its translation: CATSKRGQGITDTQYF. Together with reference TRBV15 and TRBJ2-3, the CDR3 gives the full variable domain: DAMVIQNPRYQVTQFGKPVTLSCSQTLNHNVMYWYQQKSSQAPKLLFHYYDKDFNNEADTPDNFQSRRPNTSFCFLDIRSPGLGDTAMYLCATSKRGQGITDTQYFGPGTRLTVL.